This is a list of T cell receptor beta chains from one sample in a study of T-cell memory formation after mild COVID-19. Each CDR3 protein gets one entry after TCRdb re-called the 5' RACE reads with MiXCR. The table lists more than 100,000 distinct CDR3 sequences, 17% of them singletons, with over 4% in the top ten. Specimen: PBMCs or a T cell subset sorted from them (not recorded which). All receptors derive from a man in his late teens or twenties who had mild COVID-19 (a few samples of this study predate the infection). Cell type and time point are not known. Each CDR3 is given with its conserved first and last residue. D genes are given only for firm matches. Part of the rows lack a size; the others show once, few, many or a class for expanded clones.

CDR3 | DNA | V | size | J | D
CASSPSRVDYGYTF | TGTGCCAGCAGCCCTTCTCGGGTAGACTATGGCTACACCTTC | TRBV7-9 | few | TRBJ1-2 | .
CASSFFRGNEQFF | TGTGCCAGCAGTTTCTTTCGGGGCAATGAGCAGTTCTTC | TRBV12-3/TRBV12-4 | few | TRBJ2-1 | .
CASSPPGTSLETQYF | TGTGCCAGCTCACCCCCCGGGACCTCCCTGGAGACCCAGTACTTC | TRBV18 | . | TRBJ2-5 | .
CASAAGSGGYNEQFF | TGTGCTAGTGCCGCGGGTAGCGGGGGGTACAATGAGCAGTTCTTC | TRBV12-5 | few | TRBJ2-1 | TRBD2
CSVVPTTGGDYGYTF | TGCAGCGTTGTCCCTACCACAGGGGGCGACTATGGCTACACCTTC | TRBV29-1 | few | TRBJ1-2 | TRBD1
CASSTGADTQYF | TGTGCCAGCAGCACAGGGGCAGATACGCAGTATTTT | TRBV11-1 | few | TRBJ2-3 | TRBD1
CASSRPKLAGYEQFF | TGTGCCAGCAGTAGGCCGAAACTAGCGGGCTATGAGCAGTTCTTC | TRBV7-2 | few | TRBJ2-1 | TRBD2
CASSAWTGGLTEAFF | TGTGCCAGTAGTGCTTGGACAGGGGGGCTGACTGAAGCTTTCTTT | TRBV19 | . | TRBJ1-1 | TRBD1
CASSPGWRHSYTF | TGTGCCAGTAGTCCTGGGTGGAGGCACAGCTACACCTTC | TRBV19 | . | TRBJ1-2 | .
CAISDSTTSKF | TGTGCCATCAGTGACTCTACGACTAGTAAGTTT | TRBV10-3 | . | TRBJ2-3 | .
CAISLEGETQYF | TGTGCCATCAGCCTAGAAGGGGAGACCCAGTACTTC | TRBV10-3 | few | TRBJ2-5 | .
CSARASSGLAGSETQYF | TGCAGTGCTAGAGCCTCCTCCGGACTAGCGGGGAGCGAGACCCAGTACTTC | TRBV20-1 | few | TRBJ2-5 | TRBD2
CASSPGDRTGSF | TGTGCCAGCAGTCCTGGGGATCGGACAGGCTCTTTC | TRBV2 | . | TRBJ1-2 | TRBD1
CAPRDRLGDQPQHF | TGTGCCCCCAGGGATAGATTGGGTGATCAGCCCCAGCATTTT | TRBV10-3 | few | TRBJ1-5 | .
CASSDSGDQPQHF | TGTGCCAGCAGTGACTCTGGAGATCAGCCCCAGCATTTT | TRBV6-4 | few | TRBJ1-5 | .
CASSSQRNTGELFF | TGTGCCAGCAGCTCACAAAGGAACACCGGGGAGCTGTTTTTT | TRBV5-4 | few | TRBJ2-2 | .
CASSIPARGFPHSYEQYF | TGTGCCAGCAGCATACCTGCCAGGGGGTTCCCACACTCCTACGAGCAGTACTTC | TRBV5-6 | few | TRBJ2-7 | TRBD1
CATQRDRGRNYGYTF | TGTGCCACCCAGCGTGACAGGGGGCGAAACTATGGCTACACCTTC | TRBV15 | few | TRBJ1-2 | TRBD1
CASTRDLAEKLFF | TGTGCCAGCACTCGCGACCTAGCTGAAAAACTGTTTTTT | TRBV6-2/TRBV6-3 | . | TRBJ1-4 | .
CASSDLAGTDTQYF | TGTGCCAGCAGCGACTTAGCGGGCACAGATACGCAGTATTTT | TRBV9 | . | TRBJ2-3 | .
CASSLVGDSTDTQYF | TGCGCCAGCAGCTTGGTCGGGGATAGCACAGATACGCAGTATTTT | TRBV5-1 | . | TRBJ2-3 | .